A selection of T cell receptor beta chains follows, all from one sample in a study of blood T cell repertoires in COVID-19. Some clones are missing from TCRdb's copy, which holds only in-frame ones; the method was immunoSEQ multiplex PCR. The data show around 250,000 clones, about nine tenths seen once. Sample: peripheral blood. These receptors were taken from a man in his forties or fifties with active or convalescent COVID-19. The CDR3 runs from the conserved cysteine through the conserved F or W. The D gene is left open where the match is weak. Size is omitted from some rows. Given values are once, few, many or a class for expanded clones.

d_gene	v_gene	abundance	j_gene	CDR3aa	CDR3nt
.	TRBV7-2	.	TRBJ1-5	CASSLFVDSRQPQHF	TGTGCCAGCAGTCTCTTCGTGGACTCAAGGCAGCCCCAGCATTTT
TRBD2	TRBV7-3	.	TRBJ2-5	CASSRGGSSSGETQYF	TGTGCCAGCAGCCGCGGCGGGAGCTCGTCCGGGGAGACCCAGTACTTC
TRBD1	TRBV28	.	TRBJ2-7	CASRGTGLGEQYF	TGTGCCAGCAGGGGGACAGGGTTGGGCGAGCAGTACTTC
TRBD1	TRBV7-9	few	TRBJ1-1	CASSLGQGALATEAFF	TGTGCCAGCAGCCTGGGACAGGGGGCGCTTGCCACTGAAGCTTTCTTT
.	TRBV4-1	once	TRBJ2-1	CASSPGGAIAGMYNEQFF	TGCGCCAGCAGCCCAGGGGGGGCAATAGCGGGAATGTACAATGAGCAGTTCTTC
.	TRBV5-1	.	TRBJ2-7	CASSFPTGTYEQYF	TGCGCCAGCAGCTTCCCTACAGGGACCTACGAGCAGTACTTC
.	TRBV3-1/TRBV3-2	few	TRBJ1-2	CASSQAQHYGYTF	TGTGCCAGCAGCCAAGCACAGCACTATGGCTACACCTTC
.	TRBV7-9	.	TRBJ1-4	CASSLRWGEKLFF	TGTGCCAGCAGCTTGAGATGGGGCGAAAAACTGTTTTTT
.	TRBV30	once	TRBJ1-3	CAWSVSGFRNTIYF	TGTGCCTGGAGCGTTTCCGGGTTCCGAAACACCATATATTTT
.	TRBV19	few	TRBJ1-5	CASSIDSPSNQPQHF	TGTGCCAGTAGTATCGACAGCCCCAGCAATCAGCCCCAGCATTTT